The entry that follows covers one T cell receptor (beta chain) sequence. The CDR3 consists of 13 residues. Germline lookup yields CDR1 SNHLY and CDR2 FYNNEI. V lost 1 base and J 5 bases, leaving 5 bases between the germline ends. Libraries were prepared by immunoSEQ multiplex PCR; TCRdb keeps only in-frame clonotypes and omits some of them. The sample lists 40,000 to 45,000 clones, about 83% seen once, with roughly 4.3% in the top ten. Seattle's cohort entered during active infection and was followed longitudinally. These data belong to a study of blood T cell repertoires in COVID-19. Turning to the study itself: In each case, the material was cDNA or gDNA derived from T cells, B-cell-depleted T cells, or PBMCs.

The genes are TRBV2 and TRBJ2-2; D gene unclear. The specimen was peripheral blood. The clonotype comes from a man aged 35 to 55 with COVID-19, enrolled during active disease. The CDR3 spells CASSEVVTGELFF. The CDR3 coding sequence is TGTGCCAGCAGTGAAGTAGTTACCGGGGAGCTGTTTTTT.